This T cell receptor (beta chain) derives from a study of T-cell reconstitution after alpha-beta-depleted transplantation in children. Preparation of the TCRbeta library was carried out with unique molecular identifiers. TCRdb reprocessed the PCR reads via MiXCR and lists one record per CDR3 protein. The table shows 250,000 to 350,000 distinct CDR3 sequences, with 9.5% to 10% occurring only once. CDR3 size: 11 residues. Germline V gene data show CDR1 as SNHLY and CDR2 as FYNNEI. With 0 bases removed from V and 5 bases from J, the gap between germline ends came to 0 bases. The sequence derives from a human donor who donated a stem cell graft to a child with SCID. This chain links TRBV2 with TRBJ2-3; D is ambiguous. The sequenced sample was PBMCs from the stem cell graft donor, obtained from the stem cell graft. As DNA, the CDR3 is TGTGCCAGCAGTGAAGCAGATACGCAGTATTTT. Its translation: CASSEADTQYF.